This section outlines one TCR beta chain sequence together with its context. What it recognizes is unknown. This entry is derived from a study of PD-1 blockade in classical Hodgkin lymphoma. Study-level results: Newly diagnosed patients reportedly had lower baseline TCR diversity than healthy donors. Whereas CD4+ TCR diversity had risen significantly by C4D1, CD8+ TCR diversity had not.

Germline CDR1 and CDR2: MNHEY and SVGAGI. The CDR3 is made up of 14 amino acids. Trimming took off 1 base at V and 5 bases at J, with 8 bases between the two ends. Time point meaning: cycle 4 day 1 (C4D1), after six to seven weeks of nivolumab. Every patient had relapsed following autologous stem cell transplantation, and cohorts differed in brentuximab vedotin exposure. Produced via immunoSEQ multiplex PCR; TCRdb's table is partial and in-frame only. The table shows some 110,000 clones, with around nine tenths occurring only once. The source was peripheral blood mononuclear cells (PBMCs), collected before the fourth cycle of nivolumab. The chain recombines TRBV6-5 with TRBJ1-4; possible D gene TRBD1, 6 bases. The TCR originated in a human donor with classical Hodgkin lymphoma. The CDR3 nucleotides are TGTGCCAGCAGTTACTTACAGGGAAATGAAAAACTGTTTTTT. This sequence encodes CASSYLQGNEKLFF.